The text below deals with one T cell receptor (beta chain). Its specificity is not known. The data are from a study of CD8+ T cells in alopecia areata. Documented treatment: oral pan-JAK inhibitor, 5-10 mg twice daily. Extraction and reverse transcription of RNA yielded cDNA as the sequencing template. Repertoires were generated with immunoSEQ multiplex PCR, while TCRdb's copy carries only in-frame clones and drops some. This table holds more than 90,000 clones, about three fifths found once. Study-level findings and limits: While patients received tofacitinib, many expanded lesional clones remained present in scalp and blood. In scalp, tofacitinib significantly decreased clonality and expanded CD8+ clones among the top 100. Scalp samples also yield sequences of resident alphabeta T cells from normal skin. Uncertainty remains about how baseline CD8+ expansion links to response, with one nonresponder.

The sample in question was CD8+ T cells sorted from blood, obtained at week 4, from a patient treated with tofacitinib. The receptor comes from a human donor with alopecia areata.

In DNA form, the CDR3 reads TGTGCCAGCAGCTTGACAGGTCTCTCCTACGAGCAGTACTTC. Protein: CASSLTGLSYEQYF. The gene calls are TRBV5-6 and TRBJ2-7; TRBD1 might be the D (5 bases). Per germline, CDR1 SGHDT and CDR2 YYEEEE. V lost 1 base, J lost 0 bases, and 8 bases lay in between. This CDR3 is 14 amino acids long.